This record concerns one TCR beta chain sequence. The antigen is unknown. Assay: immunoSEQ multiplex PCR; the TCRdb copy retains only in-frame clones and omits some. The sample yields about 140,000 clones, around 90% seen once. The sample belongs to a study of T cell responses to AZD1222 COVID-19 vaccine. Study-wide results and limits: Only after the peak T cell response were repertoires sampled.

The germline V gene encodes CDR1 GTSNPN and CDR2 SVGIG (reference sequence). The germline V and J ends were trimmed by 5 bases and 3 bases, with 5 bases remaining between them. The CDR3 has 11 residues. This rearrangement joins TRBV30 to TRBJ1-3; D not resolved. Source: peripheral blood, taken on day 0 of AZD1222 vaccination. The clonotype comes from an adult in good health. CDR3 in amino acids: CAWGGGNTIYF. In nucleotides, the CDR3 is TGTGCCTGGGGAGGTGGAAACACCATATATTTT. The variable domain in full, with the rest retrieved from reference TRBV30 and TRBJ1-3, is SQTIHQWPATLVQPVGSPLSLECTVEGTSNPNLYWYRQAAGRGLQLLFYSVGIGQISSEVPQNLSASRPQDRQFILSSKKLLLSDSGFYLCAWGGGNTIYFGEGSWLTVV.